The next 9 T cell receptor beta chains were all read from a single sample in a study of blood T cell repertoires in COVID-19. This table comes from immunoSEQ multiplex PCR, and its TCRdb copy is limited to in-frame clones, with some not included. The table has a few hundred thousand clones, 70% to 90% seen once. Sequenced sample: peripheral blood. These receptors were taken from a woman in her 70s with active or convalescent COVID-19.

In DNA form, the CDR3 reads TGTGCCAGCAGCTTTATGAGGGAAGGAACTGAAGCTTTCTTT. Protein: CASSFMREGTEAFF. The V and J genes are TRBV7-2 and TRBJ1-1; D not resolved. CDR1 and CDR2 from the germline V gene are SGHTA and FQGNSA. Trimming took off 3 bases at V and 5 bases at J, with 13 bases between the two ends. The CDR3 has 14 amino acids.

V is TRBV5-1 and J is TRBJ2-5; 7 bases fit TRBD2. J gave up 2 bases and V 0 bases, and 13 bases lay outside the gene matches. Germline V CDR1 and CDR2: SGHRS, YFSETQ. This CDR3 region has 18 residues. The chain's CDR3 is CASSLVGTGTTRQETQYF. The CDR3 nucleotides are TGCGCCAGCAGCTTGGTTGGAACCGGGACTACCCGGCAAGAGACCCAGTACTTC.

The chain combines TRBV2 with TRBJ1-1; D is perhaps TRBD1 (5 bases). CDR3 length: 13 residues. V dropped 6 bases and J dropped 6 bases, with 14 bases sitting between them. CDR1 is SNHLY, CDR2 FYNNEI, per germline. The CDR3 nucleotides read TGTGCCAGCAGCCGGGCCTGGGGCGCTGAAGCTTTCTTT. It codes for CASSRAWGAEAFF. The full variable domain, completed using reference TRBV2 and TRBJ1-1, is EPEVTQTPSHQVTQMGQEVILRCVPISNHLYFYWYRQILGQKVEFLVSFYNNEISEKSEIFDDQFSVERPDGSNFTLKIRSTKLEDSAMYFCASSRAWGAEAFFGQGTRLTVV.

J is TRBJ1-2 and V is TRBV7-8, with 8 bases identical to TRBD1. Germline V gene data show CDR1 as SGHVS and CDR2 as FQNEAQ. The ends lost 1 base at V and 8 bases at J; junction bases unmatched: 9. The CDR3 extends over 15 amino acids. The CDR3 is CASSLGDRPREGYTF. The CDR3 DNA follows: TGTGCCAGCAGCTTAGGGGACAGGCCCCGAGAGGGCTACACCTTC.

This clone was seen more than once but under ten times. This chain joins TRBV7-2 and TRBJ1-3, with unresolved D. V was pared by 5 bases and J by 4 bases, with 24 bases between. Germline V gene data show CDR1 as SGHTA and CDR2 as FQGNSA. The CDR3 is 18 amino acids. The DNA of the CDR3 is TGTGCCAGCAGCCAACGTAGGTACCCGCCCAGACAAGGAAACACCATATATTTT. It specifies CASSQRRYPPRQGNTIYF.

This clone was recorded only once. Different DNA sequences within this sample yield the same CDR3. The CDR3 sequence is CASSLAGGYNEQFF. The CDR3 DNA reads TGTGCCAGCAGCCTAGCGGGGGGTTACAATGAGCAGTTCTTC. The chain couples TRBV6-2 or TRBV6-3 to TRBJ2-1, with 11 bases fitting TRBD2. The germline CDR1 and CDR2 sequences are MNHEY and SVGEGT. The length of the CDR3 is 14 residues. V was clipped by 6 bases and J by 4 bases; unmatched bases: 2.

This chain joins TRBV6-5 and TRBJ1-4, with D unclear. Germline loops: CDR1 MNHEY, CDR2 SVGAGI. This CDR3 is built from 15 residues. Trimming took off 7 bases at V and 0 bases at J, with 12 bases between the two ends. CDR3 sequence (DNA): TGTGCCAGCACCGGAGGGTTTGCAACTAATGAAAAACTGTTTTTT. It encodes CASTGGFATNEKLFF.

The J gene is TRBJ2-7, the V gene TRBV20-1; 11 bases are shared with TRBD1. V shed 3 bases and J 3 bases; nucleotides not matched to a gene: 7. Germline V gene data show CDR1 as DFQATT and CDR2 as SNEGSKA (reference sequence). The CDR3 extends over 15 amino acids. The CDR3 bases are TGCAGTGCTAGTCCCCCCGGGACAGGGGGCTACGAGCAGTACTTC. Translating gives CSASPPGTGGYEQYF.

V usage is TRBV6-5 and J usage is TRBJ1-4; D possibly corresponds to TRBD1 (5 bases). V was cut by 0 bases and J by 6 bases, with 14 bases left in between. The CDR3 is made up of 16 amino acids. Per the germline V gene, CDR1 is MNHEY and CDR2 is SVGAGI. This CDR3 is CASSYSIGAGHEKLFF. Here the CDR3 DNA reads TGTGCCAGCAGTTACTCGATAGGGGCAGGGCATGAAAAACTGTTTTTT.